This TCR beta chain is drawn from a study of shared clonotypes between healthy human individuals. Overall study findings and caveats: Among several donors, around 5% of naive CD4 clonotypes were found in common.

The protocol was immunoSEQ multiplex PCR, while the TCRdb copy is restricted to in-frame clones and leaves out a portion. The sample consists of about 2.4 million clones, over 85% of them appearing once. This clone was seen just once. Its antigen is not known. Distinct nucleotide sequences in the sample also encode this CDR3. The CDR3 loop spans 15 amino acids. The germline CDR1 and CDR2 sequences are SGHRS and YFSETQ. V lost 2 bases, J lost 6 bases, and 5 bases stayed unmatched. Sequenced material: naive CD4+ T cells from PBMCs. Subset indicated: CD45RA+ positively selected. The TCR comes from a man aged 18 to 29 in good health. Some clones in this sample may be carry-over from other donors' samples. The rearrangement links TRBV5-1 to TRBJ2-1; 10 nucleotides align to TRBD2. The CDR3 spells CASSFLAGVGNEQFF. In DNA, the CDR3 is TGCGCCAGCAGCTTCCTAGCGGGAGTTGGCAATGAGCAGTTCTTC.